These 13 T cell receptor beta chains were sequenced from one sample in a study of OX40 agonist ivuxolimab in advanced cancers. Clones were sequenced by immunoSEQ multiplex PCR, and TCRdb holds only the in-frame ones, with some missing. The table records tens of thousands of clones, 88% of them present only once. This specimen consisted of CD4+ or CD8+ T cells sorted from blood, obtained in a trial of the OX40 agonist ivuxolimab. Receptors were obtained from an adult with an advanced solid tumor such as melanoma, head and neck, liver or kidney cancer.

This rearrangement joins TRBV4-3 to TRBJ1-2, with D unresolved. The CDR3 runs to 14 residues. Trimming left V 0 bases short and J 6 bases short, with 11 bases between. In germline, CDR1 is LGHNA, CDR2 YSLEER. This CDR3 reads CASSQDRGGNGYTF. CDR3 DNA sequence: TGCGCCAGCAGCCAAGATCGGGGAGGGAATGGCTACACCTTC.

This chain links TRBV28 with TRBJ1-2; 9 bases agree with TRBD1. The V and J ends lost 10 bases and 5 bases, in that order; junction bases with no gene match: 5. The CDR3 contains 12 residues. In germline, CDR1 is MDHEN, CDR2 SYDVKM. The DNA of the CDR3 is TGTGCCATCGGGACAGGGTCTTATGGCTACACCTTC. Translating it yields CAIGTGSYGYTF.

The chain is built from TRBV27 and TRBJ2-3; D may be TRBD2 (6 bases). This CDR3 comprises 15 residues. V was cut by 6 bases and J by 3 bases, with 16 bases left in between. The germline gives CDR1 MNHEY, CDR2 SMNVEV (reference sequence). CDR3 nucleotide sequence: TGTGCCAGCAGCAGTCCGGGGAGGCTGACAGATACGCAGTATTTT. Encoded protein: CASSSPGRLTDTQYF.

The chain carries TRBV10-3 and TRBJ1-2, with 10 bases identical to TRBD1. The CDR3 runs 15 residues. From germline, CDR1 is ENHRY and CDR2 SYGVKD. V lost 7 bases, J lost 2 bases, and 7 bases stayed unmatched. The CDR3 DNA follows: TGTGCCATCACCCTGGGACAGGGGATAAACTATGGCTACACCTTC. Its protein is CAITLGQGINYGYTF.

The gene calls are TRBV10-1 and TRBJ2-7; TRBD1 aligns across 8 bases. CDR3 length equals 13 residues. The junction had 4 bases not matched to a gene; V was cut back by 6 bases and J by 3 bases. Germline V gene sequence: CDR1 WNHNN, CDR2 SYGVQD (reference sequence). CDR3 nucleotide sequence: TGCGCCAGCAGCTCAGGACAGGGCTACGAGCAGTACTTC. This translates into CASSSGQGYEQYF.

V and J are TRBV14 and TRBJ2-3; 8 bases match TRBD2. There are 15 residues in the CDR3. The V and J ends lost 4 bases and 4 bases, in that order; junction bases with no gene match: 7. The germline V gene encodes CDR1 SGHDN and CDR2 FVKESK. CDR3 coding DNA: TGTGCCAGCAGCCTCCGGGGGGGCCGGGCAGATACGCAGTATTTT. Its protein product is CASSLRGGRADTQYF. The whole variable domain, filled in from reference TRBV14 and TRBJ2-3, reads EAGVTQFPSHSVIEKGQTVTLRCDPISGHDNLYWYRRVMGKEIKFLLHFVKESKQDESGMPNNRFLAERTGGTYSTLKVQPAELEDSGVYFCASSLRGGRADTQYFGPGTRLTVL.

This chain links TRBV2 with TRBJ1-5; 8 bases agree with TRBD1. The trim removed 6 bases at V and 7 bases at J, leaving 11 bases unmatched. CDR1 and CDR2 from the germline V gene are SNHLY and FYNNEI. The CDR3 runs 15 residues. DNA of the CDR3: TGTGCCAGCAGCCCTCAGGGGGCTGGCGGGCAGCCCCAGCATTTT. This sequence encodes CASSPQGAGGQPQHF.

This chain uses TRBV9 with TRBJ1-4; D unresolved. CDR3 size: 15 residues. V lost 0 bases, J lost 4 bases, and 10 bases lay in between. Per the germline V gene, CDR1 is SGDLS and CDR2 is YYNGEE. This chain's CDR3 is CASSVGSGYNEKLFF. The CDR3 DNA reads TGTGCCAGCAGCGTAGGTTCGGGGTATAATGAAAAACTGTTTTTT. The whole variable domain, remainder taken from reference TRBV9 and TRBJ1-4, is DSGVTQTPKHLITATGQRVTLRCSPRSGDLSVYWYQQSLDQGLQFLIQYYNGEERAKGNILERFSAQQFPDLHSELNLSSLELGDSALYFCASSVGSGYNEKLFFGSGTQLSVL.

CDR3 amino acids: CASSLRGNTEAFF. CDR3 coding DNA: TGTGCCAGCAGCTTACGGGGGAACACTGAAGCTTTCTTT. The chain has TRBV7-8 and TRBJ1-1; D unclear. CDR3 length equals 13 residues. Germline loops: CDR1 SGHVS, CDR2 FQNEAQ. V was clipped by 2 bases and J by 1 base, with 5 bases between them.

The V call is TRBV28, the J call TRBJ2-7; D gene unclear. The CDR3 runs 12 residues. V dropped 6 bases and J dropped 1 base, with 7 bases sitting between them. The germline V gene has CDR1 MDHEN and CDR2 SYDVKM. This CDR3 is CASSLGSYEQYF. In nucleotides, the CDR3 is TGTGCCAGCAGCCTTGGATCCTACGAGCAGTACTTC. The whole variable domain, filled in from reference TRBV28 and TRBJ2-7, reads DVKVTQSSRYLVKRTGEKVFLECVQDMDHENMFWYRQDPGLGLRLIYFSYDVKMKEKGDIPEGYSVSREKKERFSLILESASTNQTSMYLCASSLGSYEQYFGPGTRLTVT.

The chain combines TRBV6-5 with TRBJ1-1; weak D call: TRBD1 (6 bases). The CDR3 has 15 amino acids. V gave up 2 bases and J gave up 4 bases, with 14 bases separating them. Germline V gene data show CDR1 as MNHEY and CDR2 as SVGAGI. The CDR3 DNA is TGTGCCAGCAGTTACAGCGACAGGTCAGGCACTGAAGCTTTCTTT. As protein: CASSYSDRSGTEAFF.

The rearrangement joins TRBV7-6 to TRBJ2-3, with a tentative D call TRBD2 (5 bases). The CDR3 consists of 16 residues. Trimming took off 5 bases at V and 6 bases at J, with 21 bases between the two ends. CDR1 is SGHVS, CDR2 FNYEAQ, per germline. The CDR3 is CASSLHYRDPGDTQYF. For the CDR3, the DNA is TGTGCCAGCAGCCTACATTACCGGGATCCCGGGGATACGCAGTATTTT.

V gene TRBV4-2 combines with J gene TRBJ2-3; D gene uncertain. This CDR3 has 14 amino acids. Germline CDR1 and CDR2: LGHNA and YNFKEQ. The V gene lost 4 bases and the J gene lost 2 bases, with 10 bases spanning the gap. The CDR3 coding sequence is TGTGCCAGCAGCCGTGGCCAGCCCACAGATACGCAGTATTTT. Protein product: CASSRGQPTDTQYF.